The sequence of this T cell receptor beta chain was determined in a study of shared clonotypes between healthy human individuals. CD45RA+ naive and CD45RA-negative memory subsets were separated from CD4+ cells. Points on this clone: Its antigen is unidentified.

This CDR3 is built from 16 residues. Per the germline V gene, CDR1 is LNHDA and CDR2 is SQIVND (reference sequence). Trimming cost V 1 base and J 2 bases; bases outside gene matches: 5. Only in-frame clones appear in the TCRdb table, and some are missing; sequencing was by immunoSEQ multiplex PCR. The sample yields 600,000 to 750,000 clones, approximately 75% seen once. Study-level points and caveats: Collection of samples was limited to blood; tissue repertoires likely differ. Researchers found naive subsets generally carried larger estimated richness than memory subsets. Clonotypes which were not shared had lower generation probabilities than clonotypes that all four donors shared.

Sequencing was done on a sample of memory CD4+ T cells sorted from blood. As for subset: CD45RA-negative fraction. The V call is TRBV19, the J call TRBJ2-5, with 9 bases lining up with TRBD2. The TCR sequence derives from a woman aged 30 to 39 in good health. The CDR3 protein is CASSIGPSGKQETQYF. The CDR3 nucleotides are TGTGCCAGTAGTATAGGTCCTAGCGGGAAACAAGAGACCCAGTACTTC.